Following are 22 T cell receptor beta chains from one sample sequenced in a study of OX40 agonist ivuxolimab in advanced cancers. The protocol was immunoSEQ multiplex PCR, while the TCRdb copy is restricted to in-frame clones and leaves out a portion. The data contain roughly 76,000 clones, about 93% of them singletons. The sample consisted of CD4+ or CD8+ T cells sorted from blood, taken in a trial of the OX40 agonist ivuxolimab. The receptor source for this set is an adult with an advanced solid tumor such as melanoma, head and neck, liver or kidney cancer.

The chain links TRBV6-6 to TRBJ1-2, with D unresolved. The V and J ends lost 7 bases and 8 bases respectively, with 23 bases between them. CDR3 length: 15 residues. The germline V gene has CDR1 MNHNY and CDR2 SVGAGI (reference sequence). The CDR3 sequence: CASIPRTEMIRGYTF. The CDR3 region has the DNA TGTGCCAGCATTCCGCGGACTGAGATGATCCGGGGCTACACCTTC.

The chain links TRBV6-5 to TRBJ1-5; D ambiguous. The V gene lost 5 bases and the J gene lost 4 bases, with 12 bases spanning the gap. This CDR3 contains 14 residues. Germline CDR1 and CDR2: MNHEY and SVGAGI. CDR3 sequence reads: CASSPFQRNQPQHF. The CDR3 DNA reads as TGTGCCAGCAGTCCTTTCCAGAGAAATCAGCCCCAGCATTTT.

The V call is TRBV10-3, the J call TRBJ1-3; D not resolved. The CDR3 spans 19 residues. Germline CDR1 and CDR2: ENHRY and SYGVKD. Trimming removed 0 bases at V and 0 bases at J, with 18 bases between. CDR3 amino acids: CAISESSGLNQRSGNTIYF. CDR3 sequence (DNA): TGTGCCATCAGTGAGTCAAGCGGTCTGAATCAACGCTCTGGAAACACCATATATTTT.

V is TRBV15 and J is TRBJ1-2, with no clear D. CDR3 size: 15 residues. Germline assignment: CDR1 LNHNV and CDR2 YYDKDF (reference sequence). The V and J ends lost 2 bases and 8 bases respectively, with 18 bases between them. CDR3 sequence reads: CATSRKNQVLGGYTF. CDR3 in DNA: TGTGCCACCAGCAGAAAGAACCAGGTATTAGGCGGCTACACCTTC.

The chain is built from TRBV7-3 and TRBJ2-6, with TRBD1 matching 7 bases. The J segment lost 0 bases and the V segment lost 5 bases, leaving 10 bases of the junction unmatched. Germline V gene data show CDR1 as SGHTA and CDR2 as FQGTGA. The CDR3 is 18 residues long. CDR3 sequence: CASSRERQGSSGANVLTF. The CDR3 DNA reads TGTGCCAGCAGCCGAGAACGACAGGGAAGCTCTGGGGCCAACGTCCTGACTTTC.

The V gene is TRBV6-6, the J gene TRBJ2-7; D is undetermined. Germline loops: CDR1 MNHNY, CDR2 SVGAGI (reference sequence). V lost 6 bases and J 2 bases, leaving 14 bases between the germline ends. The CDR3 runs to 14 residues. The CDR3 spells CASSSIGPAYEQYF. The CDR3 bases are TGTGCCAGCAGCTCTATAGGGCCGGCCTACGAGCAGTACTTC.

This chain links TRBV19 with TRBJ2-3, with 9 positions matching TRBD2. The germline gives CDR1 LNHDA, CDR2 SQIVND (reference sequence). This CDR3 comprises 20 residues. Germline trimming cut 3 bases from V and 0 bases from J; bases unmatched to any gene: 16. CDR3 residues: CASSIFGPSGKPASTDTQYF. CDR3 in DNA: TGTGCCAGTAGTATCTTTGGTCCTAGCGGGAAACCCGCTAGCACAGATACGCAGTATTTT.

The V gene is TRBV4-2, the J gene TRBJ2-3; D remains ambiguous. The CDR3 consists of 15 residues. CDR1 and CDR2 (germline): LGHNA, YNFKEQ. V shed 0 bases and J shed 0 bases, with 7 bases lying between them. CDR3 sequence (DNA): TGTGCCAGCAGCCAAGAAGGACCCAGCACAGATACGCAGTATTTT. This encodes CASSQEGPSTDTQYF.

The rearrangement joins TRBV2 to TRBJ2-5, with 10 bases that match TRBD2. V trimming: 6 bases; J trimming: 5 bases; junction bases outside the gene matches: 15. From germline, CDR1 is SNHLY and CDR2 FYNNEI. The CDR3 loop spans 17 amino acids. CDR3 residues: CASRQGLEAGGPETQYF. The CDR3 nucleotides are TGTGCCAGCAGACAAGGTTTGGAAGCGGGGGGGCCGGAGACCCAGTACTTC.

J is TRBJ2-7 and V is TRBV14; D is undetermined. From germline, CDR1 is SGHDN and CDR2 FVKESK. The length of the CDR3 is 12 residues. Trimming removed 4 bases from V and 0 bases from J, with 4 bases in between. The CDR3 here is CASSLYSYEQYF. DNA for the CDR3: TGTGCCAGCAGCCTTTACTCCTACGAGCAGTACTTC.

The chain is built from TRBV4-1 and TRBJ2-7, with TRBD2 identical over 9 bases. CDR1 is MGHRA and CDR2 is YSYEKL in the germline V gene. The CDR3 contains 15 residues. The V segment lost 2 bases and the J segment 4 bases; nucleotides outside the gene matches: 6. The CDR3 DNA reads as TGCGCCAGCAGCCAACTGAGCGGGGGGTTTTACGAGCAGTACTTC. Translating it yields CASSQLSGGFYEQYF.

CDR3 coding DNA: TGCGCCAGCAGCCAAGACTTTACAGGGTTAGGGAACAATCAGCCCCAGCATTTT. This gives the protein CASSQDFTGLGNNQPQHF. V gene TRBV4-3 combines with J gene TRBJ1-5, with a weak D call TRBD1 (6 bases). V dropped 0 bases and J dropped 3 bases, with 18 bases sitting between them. Germline-derived CDR1 and CDR2 are LGHNA and YSLEER. CDR3 length: 18 amino acids.

This chain joins TRBV4-1 and TRBJ2-3; 9 bases are shared with TRBD1. CDR1 is MGHRA, CDR2 YSYEKL, per germline. V lost 1 base and J lost 7; bases outside the gene matches: 15. The CDR3 consists of 18 residues. Here the CDR3 reads CASSQVPGGTGRMNTQYF. CDR3 coding DNA: TGCGCCAGCAGCCAAGTCCCCGGTGGGACAGGGAGAATGAATACGCAGTATTTT.

The gene calls are TRBV19 and TRBJ2-3; TRBD2 aligns across 11 bases. Trimming at V came to 4 bases and at J to 4 bases, leaving 7 bases not matched to a gene. CDR3 length equals 16 residues. Germline V gene data show CDR1 as LNHDA and CDR2 as SQIVND (reference sequence). Here the CDR3 reads CASSNPLAGGADTQYF. In nucleotides, the CDR3 is TGTGCCAGTAGTAACCCCCTAGCGGGGGGCGCAGATACGCAGTATTTT.

The chain joins TRBV7-2 to TRBJ1-4; 11 nucleotides line up with TRBD1. The germline CDR1 and CDR2 sequences are SGHTA and FQGNSA. This CDR3 has 16 amino acids. Unmatched junction bases numbered 9, after V lost 5 bases and J lost 7 bases. CDR3 sequence reads: CASSTGQGALSEKLFF. CDR3 nucleotides: TGTGCCAGCAGCACCGGACAGGGGGCGCTTTCTGAAAAACTGTTTTTT.

This rearrangement joins TRBV4-1 to TRBJ2-7, with TRBD2 matching 7 bases. The trim removed 0 bases at V and 0 bases at J, leaving 8 bases unmatched. Per germline, CDR1 MGHRA and CDR2 YSYEKL. The CDR3 is 17 residues long. The CDR3: CASSQDQAGDVSYEQYF. CDR3 nucleotide sequence: TGCGCCAGCAGCCAAGATCAGGCGGGAGATGTCTCCTACGAGCAGTACTTC.

As DNA, the CDR3 is TGTGCCAGCAGTTTATGGGTTGGACAGGGGGGGGAGACCCAGTACTTC. Its protein product is CASSLWVGQGGETQYF. The chain has TRBV28 and TRBJ2-5, with TRBD1 identical over 10 bases. After removal of 0 bases from V and 5 bases from J, the junction contained 6 bases not matched to a gene. Germline CDR1 reads MDHEN; CDR2 reads SYDVKM. CDR3 length: 16 amino acids.

The CDR3 protein is CASSQETGQGIYNEQFF. CDR3 bases: TGCGCCAGCAGCCAAGAAACCGGACAGGGCATATACAATGAGCAGTTCTTC. The chain couples TRBV4-1 to TRBJ2-1, with 8 bases matching TRBD1. The CDR3 consists of 17 residues. Losses at the gene ends were 0 bases for V and 4 bases for J; bases not matched to a gene: 8. CDR1 is MGHRA, CDR2 YSYEKL, per germline.

The genes are TRBV27 and TRBJ2-7; weak D call: TRBD1 (6 bases). Germline loops: CDR1 MNHEY, CDR2 SMNVEV (reference sequence). The V end was cut by 9 bases, the J end by 2 bases, with 23 bases between. The CDR3 is 16 amino acids. CDR3 sequence reads: CASSSKTGKGAYEQYF. In DNA, the CDR3 is TGTGCCAGTTCCTCCAAAACAGGGAAGGGGGCCTACGAGCAGTACTTC.

This chain links TRBV30 with TRBJ2-1; 8 nucleotides line up with TRBD1. J gave up 0 bases and V 5 bases, and 6 bases lay outside the gene matches. Germline V gives CDR1 GTSNPN, CDR2 SVGIG (reference sequence). There are 15 residues in the CDR3. The DNA for the CDR3 is TGTGCCTGGGATGCGGGACAGGACTCCTACAATGAGCAGTTCTTC. This gives the protein CAWDAGQDSYNEQFF. The variable domain in full, completed from reference TRBV30 and TRBJ2-1, reads SQTIHQWPATLVQPVGSPLSLECTVEGTSNPNLYWYRQAAGRGLQLLFYSVGIGQISSEVPQNLSASRPQDRQFILSSKKLLLSDSGFYLCAWDAGQDSYNEQFFGPGTRLTVL.

This chain joins TRBV29-1 and TRBJ2-1, with TRBD1 matching over 7 bases. CDR3 length: 14 residues. Germline CDR1 reads SQVTM; CDR2 reads ANQGSEA. Trimming cost V 2 bases and J 6 bases; bases outside gene matches: 7. The DNA of the CDR3 is TGCAGCGTTGAAAGACAGGGAGACTTCAATGAGCAGTTCTTC. This translates into CSVERQGDFNEQFF.

This clone is a singleton in its sample. The V call is TRBV9, the J call TRBJ1-5; D not resolved. CDR1 is SGDLS and CDR2 is YYNGEE in the germline V gene. V dropped 0 bases and J dropped 5 bases, with 9 bases sitting between them. The CDR3 spans 14 residues. Written as DNA, the CDR3 is TGTGCCAGCAGCGTAGGGGGTTGGGATCAGCCCCAGCATTTT. Its protein is CASSVGGWDQPQHF.